This TCR beta chain comes out of a study of T-cell reconstitution after alpha-beta-depleted transplantation in children. Findings of the study overall: Diversity and T-cell counts at one year after transplant derived mostly from new T cells. There were some patients whose high TCRbeta diversity at day 60 came from surviving recipient T cells and thymic progenitors. Several hundred expanded graft clones reportedly were the source of alpha-beta T cells about two months after transplant.

Trimming left V 7 bases short and J 3 bases short, with 9 bases between. The CDR3 totals 12 residues. CDR1 is MNHNY and CDR2 is SVGAGI in the germline V gene (reference sequence). Comment on this clonotype: Its cognate antigen is unknown.

Unique molecular identifiers were used in preparing the TCRbeta library. TCRdb re-called the PCR reads through MiXCR, storing one row per CDR3 protein. The sample contains roughly 790,000 distinct CDR3 sequences, under 20% of which appear only once. This TCR was recovered from a male patient aged 10-17 years who had a stem cell transplant for acute lymphoblastic leukemia, so the T cells may come from the graft donor. V and J are TRBV6-6 and TRBJ1-1; weak D call: TRBD1 (5 bases). Sequenced material: PBMCs, mostly from graft donor cells, taken 360 days after TCRalphabeta/CD19-depleted stem cell transplant. The CDR3 region has the DNA TGTGCCAGCAAGGGGCGTGACACTGAAGCTTTCTTT. Translated, it gives CASKGRDTEAFF.